What follows are 31 T cell receptor beta chains derived from one specimen sequenced in a study of control samples from healthy donors and cancer patients. Sequencing was performed with immunoSEQ multiplex PCR; in TCRdb, only in-frame clones are kept and a portion is missing. The sample consists of about 150,000 clones, 85% to 95% of them appearing once. Sequenced sample: blood. The source is a young woman in good health.

The chain recombines TRBV6-4 with TRBJ2-1; 11 bases line up with TRBD2. Germline V gene data show CDR1 as MRHNA and CDR2 as SNTAGT. This CDR3 is 15 amino acids long. V was clipped by 5 bases and J by 8 bases; unmatched bases: 8. In DNA, the CDR3 is TGTGCCAGCAGTAAGGGGACTAGCGGACTCGATGAGCAGTTCTTC. Translation: CASSKGTSGLDEQFF.

CDR3 sequence reads: CASSWASQGGYTF. CDR3 nucleotide sequence: TGTGCCAGCAGTTGGGCCTCTCAGGGAGGCTACACCTTC. The chain combines TRBV27 with TRBJ1-2; perhaps TRBD1 as D (5 bases). CDR3 length: 13 residues. V was pared by 4 bases and J by 8 bases, with 14 bases between. CDR1 and CDR2 from the germline V gene are MNHEY and SMNVEV (reference sequence).

The chain couples TRBV18 to TRBJ2-1; tentatively, D is TRBD1 (5 bases). Germline CDR1 and CDR2: KGHSH and LQKENI. The CDR3 has 13 amino acids. Trimming shortened V by 4 bases and J by 5 bases, and 9 bases separated the two germline ends. This CDR3 is CASSRGRDNEQFF. The DNA for the CDR3 is TGTGCCAGCTCACGAGGCAGGGACAATGAGCAGTTCTTC.

V gene TRBV7-9 combines with J gene TRBJ2-7; D unresolved. Germline CDR1 is SEHNR and CDR2 is FQNEAQ (reference sequence). Trimming shortened V by 0 bases and J by 6 bases, and 6 bases separated the two germline ends. CDR3 length: 12 amino acids. The CDR3 loop reads CASSLARREQYF. The CDR3 DNA reads TGTGCCAGCAGCTTAGCCCGCCGCGAGCAGTACTTC.

This clone showed up just once. The chain couples TRBV11-2 to TRBJ2-1, with D possibly called TRBD1 or TRBD2 (6 bases each). The CDR3 extends over 17 amino acids. The germline V gene encodes CDR1 SGHAT and CDR2 FQNNGV. Deletions cut 5 bases from V and 0 bases from J, with 17 bases between. The CDR3 bases are TGTGCCAGCAGCCCCCTGGGGGGCAGTTCCTCCTACAATGAGCAGTTCTTC. It specifies CASSPLGGSSSYNEQFF.

The chain combines TRBV10-3 with TRBJ2-1; D may match TRBD1 or TRBD2 (5 bases each). There are 14 residues in the CDR3. Trimming left V 7 bases short and J 0 bases short, with 10 bases between. Germline V gene sequence: CDR1 ENHRY, CDR2 SYGVKD. CDR3 nucleotides: TGTGCCATCAAGAGGGGCGACTCCTACAATGAGCAGTTCTTC. It specifies CAIKRGDSYNEQFF.

The V call is TRBV6-6, the J call TRBJ1-3; TRBD1 aligns across 10 bases. J gave up 3 bases and V 6 bases, and 20 bases lay outside the gene matches. CDR1 is MNHNY and CDR2 is SVGAGI in the germline V gene (reference sequence). This CDR3 is 20 amino acids long. The CDR3 DNA follows: TGTGCCAGCAGCCACAAGGCCGGGACAGGGGCAGTTTTTGGTGGAAACACCATATATTTT. It specifies CASSHKAGTGAVFGGNTIYF.

This chain links TRBV11-3 with TRBJ1-1, with D perhaps matching TRBD1 (6 bases). This CDR3 contains 15 residues. The germline V gene has CDR1 SGHNT and CDR2 YENEEA. The ends were cut back, 1 base at V and 0 bases at J, with 9 bases in the middle. The CDR3 DNA is TGTGCCAGCAGCTTAGGGACAGCCATGAACACTGAAGCTTTCTTT. This codes for CASSLGTAMNTEAFF.

The V and J genes are TRBV29-1 and TRBJ2-1; D possibly corresponds to TRBD2 (7 bases). The germline V gene encodes CDR1 SQVTM and CDR2 ANQGSEA. This CDR3 has 13 amino acids. V was shortened by 4 bases and J by 2 bases, with 9 bases between the two germline ends. The CDR3 DNA follows: TGCAGCGTTGGGGGGGGCACCTACAATGAGCAGTTCTTC. It yields the protein CSVGGGTYNEQFF.

V and J are TRBV24-1 and TRBJ2-3, with 10 nucleotides matching TRBD1. This CDR3 has 16 amino acids. V lost 2 bases and J lost 5; bases outside the gene matches: 6. The germline CDR1 and CDR2 sequences are KGHDR and SFDVKD. DNA for the CDR3: TGTGCCACCAGTGATTGGGGACAGGGGTTAGGAGATACGCAGTATTTT. Its translation: CATSDWGQGLGDTQYF.

The rearrangement uses TRBV18 and TRBJ2-1; TRBD1 agrees at 8 bases. CDR3 length: 16 amino acids. Germline CDR1 reads KGHSH; CDR2 reads LQKENI. J lost 4 bases, V lost 3 bases, and 8 bases had no gene match. The CDR3 region is CASSPPWDRPYNEQFF. The DNA for the CDR3 is TGTGCCAGCTCACCTCCGTGGGACAGGCCTTACAATGAGCAGTTCTTC.

This sequence joins TRBV9 and TRBJ1-1; 10 nucleotides match TRBD1. There are 16 residues in the CDR3. Germline values: CDR1 SGDLS, CDR2 YYNGEE. The V gene end was trimmed by 3 bases and the J gene end by 3 bases; junction bases not matched to a gene: 8. This CDR3 is CASSGGPDRGHTEAFF. The CDR3 coding sequence is TGTGCCAGCAGCGGAGGACCCGACAGGGGGCACACTGAAGCTTTCTTT.

V usage is TRBV6-5 and J usage is TRBJ1-5; D is unclear. There are 14 residues in the CDR3. Looked up from germline, CDR1 is MNHEY and CDR2 is SVGAGI. Trimming cost V 8 bases and J 6 bases, with 17 bases left between them. As DNA, the CDR3 is TGTGCCAGCGACCGGGGTGAAGTTGTTCAGCCCCAGCATTTT. Its protein is CASDRGEVVQPQHF.

The rearrangement joins TRBV12-3 or TRBV12-4 to TRBJ2-3, with 10 bases identical to TRBD2. V lost 3 bases, J lost 11 bases, and 5 bases stayed unmatched. This CDR3 has 13 residues. The CDR3 sequence: CASSFGLAEMQYF. CDR3 DNA sequence: TGTGCCAGCAGTTTCGGACTAGCGGAGATGCAGTATTTT.

The chain is built from TRBV5-1 and TRBJ2-7, with no clear D. V was cut by 2 bases and J by 0 bases, with 9 bases left in between. The CDR3 spans 14 residues. From germline, CDR1 is SGHRS and CDR2 YFSETQ. The CDR3 sequence: CASSFPESSYEQYF. DNA for the CDR3: TGCGCCAGCAGCTTTCCGGAGAGCTCCTACGAGCAGTACTTC.

V is TRBV25-1 and J is TRBJ1-1, with TRBD1 as a possible D gene (5 bases). Trimming removed 5 bases at V and 4 bases at J, with 11 bases between. Germline V gene data show CDR1 as MGHDK and CDR2 as SYGVNS. This CDR3 has 13 residues. CDR3 sequence reads: CASSRGGSTEAFF. The CDR3 DNA follows: TGTGCCAGCAGTCGTGGGGGGAGCACTGAAGCTTTCTTT.

This clone has just one count. The chain is built from TRBV6-5 and TRBJ1-3; D gene unclear. The CDR3 runs 16 residues. Trimming took 0 bases from V and 0 from J, leaving 9 bases between them. Germline values: CDR1 MNHEY, CDR2 SVGAGI. For the CDR3, the DNA is TGTGCCAGCAGTTACTCCGGGTTCCCCTCTGGAAACACCATATATTTT. Amino acids: CASSYSGFPSGNTIYF.

The rearrangement joins TRBV28 to TRBJ2-2, with D possibly matching TRBD2 (5 bases). The CDR3 is made up of 12 amino acids. Germline V lookup: CDR1 MDHEN, CDR2 SYDVKM. V was pared by 5 bases and J by 13 bases, with 14 bases between. The CDR3 region is CASSPQLGRLFF. The CDR3 bases are TGTGCCAGCAGTCCGCAACTAGGGAGGCTGTTTTTT.

The rearrangement joins TRBV6-5 to TRBJ1-2; no definite D call. The CDR3 totals 13 residues. Trimming shortened V by 4 bases and J by 4 bases, and 10 bases separated the two germline ends. Germline V gene lookup returns CDR1 MNHEY and CDR2 SVGAGI. The DNA of the CDR3 is TGTGCCAGCAGTTTTGACACCGCCTATGGCTACACCTTC. Translating it yields CASSFDTAYGYTF.

This rearrangement joins TRBV7-2 to TRBJ1-2; 8 bases fit TRBD1. This CDR3 comprises 14 residues. CDR1 is SGHTA, CDR2 FQGNSA, per germline. V trimming: 1 base; J trimming: 6 bases; junction bases outside the gene matches: 4. As DNA, the CDR3 is TGTGCCAGCAGCTTAGTGGGACAGGAAGATGGCTACACCTTC. Its translation is CASSLVGQEDGYTF.

This chain connects TRBV19 to TRBJ1-2, with 7 bases lining up with TRBD1. This CDR3 comprises 15 residues. CDR1 and CDR2 from the germline V gene are LNHDA and SQIVND (reference sequence). Losses at the gene ends were 5 bases for V and 2 bases for J; bases not matched to a gene: 8. CDR3 amino acids: CASSSLGTANYGYTF. The CDR3 nucleotides read TGTGCCAGTAGTTCACTCGGGACAGCAAACTATGGCTACACCTTC.

This rearrangement joins TRBV28 to TRBJ1-2; D gene ambiguous. Germline V gene lookup returns CDR1 MDHEN and CDR2 SYDVKM. The CDR3 is made up of 11 amino acids. V was shortened by 3 bases and J by 3 bases, with 2 bases between the two germline ends. The CDR3: CASSFYYGYTF. The CDR3 DNA sequence: TGTGCCAGCAGTTTCTACTATGGCTACACCTTC.

V usage is TRBV12-5 and J usage is TRBJ2-1, with 11 nucleotides matching TRBD1. V shed 5 bases and J 3 bases; nucleotides not matched to a gene: 9. The CDR3 runs 17 residues. The germline V gene encodes CDR1 LGHNT and CDR2 FRNRAP. In nucleotides, the CDR3 is TGTGCTAGTGGTAAGCGACCGGGACAGGGGGTCTACAATGAGCAGTTCTTC. This gives the protein CASGKRPGQGVYNEQFF.

This clone was counted a single time. The rearrangement joins TRBV29-1 to TRBJ1-5; D unclear. Germline V CDR1 and CDR2: SQVTM, ANQGSEA. Deletions cut 4 bases from V and 1 base from J, with 8 bases between. The CDR3 sequence is 13 residues long. The CDR3 reads CSVATGSNQPQHF. CDR3 nucleotide sequence: TGCAGCGTTGCGACCGGGAGCAATCAGCCCCAGCATTTT.

The chain recombines TRBV5-6 with TRBJ2-5; tentative D call: TRBD2 (6 bases). The CDR3 runs to 13 residues. The germline gives CDR1 SGHDT, CDR2 YYEEEE. The V and J ends lost 0 bases and 5 bases respectively, with 8 bases between them. CDR3 region: CASSLGLGETQYF. In DNA form, the CDR3 reads TGTGCCAGCAGCTTGGGACTAGGGGAGACCCAGTACTTC.

The chain couples TRBV19 to TRBJ1-2; 7 bases fit TRBD1. The CDR3 consists of 13 residues. Looked up from germline, CDR1 is LNHDA and CDR2 is SQIVND (reference sequence). V shed 11 bases, J shed 4 bases, and the junction held 10 bases outside the gene matches. CDR3 coding DNA: TGTGCCGTTGAACCCGGGGACAGCTATGGCTACACCTTC. It is translated as CAVEPGDSYGYTF.

J is TRBJ1-1 and V is TRBV10-3; 9 bases line up with TRBD1. CDR1 ENHRY and CDR2 SYGVKD come from the germline V gene. V gave up 6 bases and J gave up 0 bases; unmatched junction bases: 8. The CDR3 runs to 16 residues. The CDR3 sequence: CAIRGQGRALNTEAFF. In DNA form, the CDR3 reads TGTGCCATCAGGGGACAGGGACGGGCTTTGAACACTGAAGCTTTCTTT.

In its sample, this clone was seen once. The gene calls are TRBV28 and TRBJ1-5; maybe TRBD1 (6 bases). The CDR3 covers 13 residues. Germline CDR1 and CDR2: MDHEN and SYDVKM. The V end was cut by 6 bases, the J end by 3 bases, with 9 bases between. DNA for the CDR3: TGTGCCAGCAGCAGACAGGACAATCAGCCCCAGCATTTT. Its protein is CASSRQDNQPQHF.

This chain joins TRBV7-9 and TRBJ2-5; no clear D. This CDR3 has 12 residues. The V end was cut by 1 base, the J end by 4 bases, with 4 bases between. The V gene's germline CDR1 is SEHNR and CDR2 FQNEAQ (reference sequence). The CDR3: CASSLVGETQYF. The DNA of the CDR3 is TGTGCCAGCAGCTTAGTCGGAGAGACCCAGTACTTC.

Within the sample, this clone is medium-sized. Other nucleotide sequences in the sample specify the same CDR3. This chain connects TRBV3-1 (or the pseudogene TRBV3-2) to TRBJ2-7, with 8 bases identical to TRBD2. Germline CDR1 is LGHDT and CDR2 is YNNKEL (reference sequence). The V segment lost 2 bases and the J segment 4 bases; nucleotides outside the gene matches: 1. The CDR3 covers 13 residues. CDR3 amino acids: CASSQREGYEQYF. The CDR3 DNA is TGTGCCAGCAGCCAACGGGAGGGTTACGAGCAGTACTTC.

The rearrangement links TRBV28 to TRBJ2-7, with 8 nucleotides matching TRBD2. The CDR3 runs 14 residues. Germline CDR1 MDHEN, CDR2 SYDVKM. J lost 0 bases, V lost 3 bases, and 1 base had no gene match. The CDR3 DNA is TGTGCCAGCAGTTTCAGCGGGAGCTCCTACGAGCAGTACTTC. It is translated as CASSFSGSSYEQYF.